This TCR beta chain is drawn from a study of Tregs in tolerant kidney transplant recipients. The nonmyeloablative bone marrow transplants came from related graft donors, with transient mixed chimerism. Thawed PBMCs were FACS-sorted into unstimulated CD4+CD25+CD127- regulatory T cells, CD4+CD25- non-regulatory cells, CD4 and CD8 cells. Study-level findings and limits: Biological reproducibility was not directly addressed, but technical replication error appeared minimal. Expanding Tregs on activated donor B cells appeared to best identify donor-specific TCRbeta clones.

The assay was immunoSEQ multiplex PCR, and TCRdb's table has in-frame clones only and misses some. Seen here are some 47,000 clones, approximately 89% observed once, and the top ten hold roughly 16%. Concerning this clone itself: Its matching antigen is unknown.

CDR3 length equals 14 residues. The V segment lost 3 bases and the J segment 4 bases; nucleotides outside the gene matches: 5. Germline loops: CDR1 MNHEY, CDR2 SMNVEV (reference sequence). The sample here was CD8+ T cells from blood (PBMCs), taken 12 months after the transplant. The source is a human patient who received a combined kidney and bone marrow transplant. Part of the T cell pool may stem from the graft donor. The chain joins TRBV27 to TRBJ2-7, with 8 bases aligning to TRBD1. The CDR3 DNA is TGTGCCAGCAGTTTTGGACAGGGTTTTTACGAGCAGTACTTC. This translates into CASSFGQGFYEQYF.